These 22 T cell receptor beta chains were all obtained from the same sample, sequenced in a study of cytomegalovirus exposure and HLA in healthy donors. The PCR ran on 60 Vbeta and 13 Jbeta primers. The repertoire was sequenced with immunoSEQ multiplex PCR; TCRdb's copy has only in-frame clones and lacks some. The table has some 150,000 clones, roughly 65% seen once. Sequenced sample: PBMCs. The receptors were sampled from a woman in her thirties in good health and CMV-seronegative.

This clone has just a few counts. The chain is built from TRBV28 and TRBJ1-5; TRBD1 agrees at 8 bases. Germline loops: CDR1 MDHEN, CDR2 SYDVKM. J lost 6 bases, V lost 6 bases, and 10 bases had no gene match. The CDR3 spans 15 residues. For the CDR3, the DNA is TGTGCCAGCAGCCGCGTCGACAGGGGAGGTCAGCCCCAGCATTTT. Translating gives CASSRVDRGGQPQHF.

This clone was picked up a small number of times. The chain is built from TRBV6-1 and TRBJ1-4, with a tentative D call TRBD1 (6 bases). Trimming pared 7 bases from V and 7 bases from J, leaving 16 bases between. Germline V gene lookup returns CDR1 MNHNS and CDR2 SASEGT. The CDR3 sequence is 14 residues long. CDR3 sequence (DNA): TGTGCCAGCATTAGGACGGACAGAGGTGAAAAACTGTTTTTT. Amino acid sequence: CASIRTDRGEKLFF.

The chain employs TRBV7-6 and TRBJ2-2, with D unresolved. V was clipped by 6 bases and J by 2 bases, with 13 bases between them. This CDR3 comprises 15 residues. The germline V gene encodes CDR1 SGHVS and CDR2 FNYEAQ. In DNA form, the CDR3 reads TGTGCCAGCAGGCCAAGTAATAGTAACACCGGGGAGCTGTTTTTT. Amino acids: CASRPSNSNTGELFF.

This CDR3 reads CAWSSVVWDRYNYGYTF. Here the CDR3 DNA reads TGTGCCTGGAGTAGTGTCGTATGGGACAGATATAACTATGGCTACACCTTC. The rearrangement uses TRBV30 and TRBJ1-2; 7 bases agree with TRBD1. After removal of 2 bases from V and 1 base from J, the junction contained 13 bases not matched to a gene. CDR3 size: 17 residues. Per the germline V gene, CDR1 is GTSNPN and CDR2 is SVGIG (reference sequence).

This clone was picked up a small number of times. The genes are TRBV5-1 and TRBJ1-4; D is perhaps TRBD1 (5 bases). Trimming shortened V by 5 bases and J by 7 bases, and 12 bases separated the two germline ends. The CDR3 totals 13 residues. In germline, CDR1 is SGHRS, CDR2 YFSETQ. Here the CDR3 DNA reads TGCGCCAGCAGACCAGGGCCAAGTGAAAAACTGTTTTTT. Translated, it gives CASRPGPSEKLFF.

The chain recombines TRBV28 with TRBJ2-2; TRBD2 is a possible D gene (7 bases). Germline-derived CDR1 and CDR2 are MDHEN and SYDVKM. V shed 7 bases and J shed 0 bases, with 9 bases lying between them. This CDR3 has 14 amino acids. The CDR3 protein is CASNGGPNTGELFF. CDR3 DNA sequence: TGTGCCAGCAACGGGGGGCCGAACACCGGGGAGCTGTTTTTT.

This clone was detected a few times. This rearrangement joins TRBV6-1 to TRBJ1-5, with TRBD1 as a possible D gene (6 bases). The ends were cut back, 7 bases at V and 2 bases at J, with 15 bases in the middle. Germline V CDR1 and CDR2: MNHNS, SASEGT. This CDR3 contains 15 residues. The CDR3 DNA reads TGTGCCAGCATCCTAAAGGGACACGGCAATCAGCCCCAGCATTTT. It encodes CASILKGHGNQPQHF.

In this sample, this clone turned up once. The chain links TRBV6-6 to TRBJ2-3, with 10 bases identical to TRBD2. V lost 8 bases and J lost 1; bases outside the gene matches: 0. The CDR3 sequence is 13 residues long. Per germline, CDR1 MNHNY and CDR2 SVGAGI (reference sequence). DNA for the CDR3: TGTGCCAGCCTAGCGGGGGGCACAGATACGCAGTATTTT. Its translation: CASLAGGTDTQYF.

The V call is TRBV28, the J call TRBJ1-1; no clear D gene. In germline, CDR1 is MDHEN, CDR2 SYDVKM. This CDR3 has 12 amino acids. Trimming removed 5 bases from V and 5 bases from J, with 9 bases in between. The CDR3 DNA reads TGTGCCAGCAGTGTGACATTAACTGAAGCTTTCTTT. This codes for CASSVTLTEAFF.

The chain uses TRBV9 and TRBJ2-3; possible D gene TRBD2, 5 bases. There are 14 residues in the CDR3. Trimming took off 1 base at V and 3 bases at J, with 9 bases between the two ends. Germline V gene data show CDR1 as SGDLS and CDR2 as YYNGEE. CDR3 bases: TGTGCCAGCAGCGTATCAACTAGAACAGATACGCAGTATTTT. Its translation is CASSVSTRTDTQYF.

This chain links TRBV11-2 with TRBJ2-5, with 10 bases aligning to TRBD2. The ends lost 11 bases at V and 8 bases at J; junction bases unmatched: 11. Germline assignment: CDR1 SGHAT and CDR2 FQNNGV. This CDR3 is built from 13 residues. The CDR3 protein is CAGSLAGAHTQYF. The CDR3 bases are TGTGCCGGATCCCTAGCGGGGGCACATACCCAGTACTTC.

V and J are TRBV6-1 and TRBJ2-3, with D perhaps matching TRBD1 (6 bases). The germline V gene has CDR1 MNHNS and CDR2 SASEGT. The V and J ends lost 7 bases and 7 bases respectively, with 21 bases between them. The length of the CDR3 is 15 residues. The CDR3 nucleotides are TGTGCCAGCACCCGCACCGAGACAGGTATAAATACGCAGTATTTT. It encodes CASTRTETGINTQYF.

The chain combines TRBV6-1 with TRBJ2-3; 10 positions match TRBD2. Germline CDR1 reads MNHNS; CDR2 reads SASEGT. The CDR3 contains 16 residues. J was trimmed by 6 bases and V by 2 bases; bases with no gene match: 8. In nucleotides, the CDR3 is TGTGCCAGCAGTGAATCTCCGGGACTAGCGCCGGATACGCAGTATTTT. Translation: CASSESPGLAPDTQYF.

This clone was seen a few times. The chain carries TRBV5-1 and TRBJ1-3, with 8 positions matching TRBD1. The CDR3 is made up of 18 amino acids. The germline V gene encodes CDR1 SGHRS and CDR2 YFSETQ. J was trimmed by 0 bases and V by 0 bases; bases with no gene match: 8. CDR3 amino acids: CASSLDRTGLPSGNTIYF. The CDR3 coding sequence is TGCGCCAGCAGCTTGGATAGGACAGGGCTCCCCTCTGGAAACACCATATATTTT.

V gene TRBV9 combines with J gene TRBJ2-5; the match to TRBD1 covers 8 bases. Losses at the gene ends were 2 bases for V and 4 bases for J; bases not matched to a gene: 4. The CDR3 spans 14 residues. CDR1 SGDLS and CDR2 YYNGEE come from the germline V gene. For the CDR3, the DNA is TGTGCCAGCAGCGTCGGCGGACAGGGAGAGACCCAGTACTTC. It translates to CASSVGGQGETQYF.

The rearrangement joins TRBV10-3 to TRBJ1-4, with D perhaps matching TRBD1 (5 bases). CDR3 size: 14 residues. Trimming removed 8 bases at V and 3 bases at J, with 13 bases between. From germline, CDR1 is ENHRY and CDR2 SYGVKD. CDR3 coding DNA: TGTGCCATCGGAGGGGCAGAGTCTAATGAAAAACTGTTTTTT. Its protein product is CAIGGAESNEKLFF.

The CDR3, as DNA: TGTGCCACCACCGGGACAGGGCGTACCTACGCCTACGAGCAGTACTTC. It is translated as CATTGTGRTYAYEQYF. J is TRBJ2-7 and V is TRBV10-3; TRBD1 agrees at 9 bases. The CDR3 is 16 amino acids. Germline-derived CDR1 and CDR2 are ENHRY and SYGVKD. V lost 10 bases, J lost 2 bases, and 15 bases stayed unmatched.

This clone was recorded a few times. The chain carries TRBV2 and TRBJ2-7, with no clear D. The CDR3 length is 12 residues. Trimming left V 7 bases short and J 3 bases short, with 10 bases between. Germline V gene data show CDR1 as SNHLY and CDR2 as FYNNEI. DNA of the CDR3: TGTGCCAGCACGTCCTTCGGCTACGAGCAGTACTTC. This sequence encodes CASTSFGYEQYF.

The genes are TRBV6-1 and TRBJ2-1, with 11 nucleotides matching TRBD2. Germline assignment: CDR1 MNHNS and CDR2 SASEGT. Trimming cost V 4 bases and J 0 bases; bases outside gene matches: 11. CDR3 length: 19 residues. The CDR3 spells CASSGELAGARSSYNEQFF. The CDR3 DNA reads TGTGCCAGCAGTGGGGAACTAGCGGGGGCCAGGAGCTCCTACAATGAGCAGTTCTTC.

There are a few counts of this clone. The rearrangement joins TRBV27 to TRBJ2-5; D unresolved. V was pared by 3 bases and J by 3 bases, with 8 bases between. The CDR3 runs 13 residues. Germline-derived CDR1 and CDR2 are MNHEY and SMNVEV (reference sequence). CDR3 sequence reads: CASSFSGEETQYF. In DNA form, the CDR3 reads TGTGCCAGCAGTTTTTCCGGAGAAGAGACCCAGTACTTC.

The chain combines TRBV10-3 with TRBJ2-7; D is possibly TRBD2 (6 bases). The V gene lost 8 bases and the J gene lost 5 bases, with 13 bases spanning the gap. The CDR3 loop spans 12 amino acids. The germline V gene has CDR1 ENHRY and CDR2 SYGVKD. CDR3 protein: CAIGRGENEQYV. The CDR3, as DNA: TGTGCCATCGGGCGGGGAGAGAACGAGCAGTACGTC.

The rearrangement joins TRBV18 to TRBJ1-1; D might be TRBD1 (5 bases). Looked up from germline, CDR1 is KGHSH and CDR2 is LQKENI. This CDR3 contains 16 residues. Trimming took off 0 bases at V and 0 bases at J, with 11 bases between the two ends. CDR3 sequence: CASSPPSRALNTEAFF. The CDR3 DNA sequence: TGTGCCAGCTCACCACCATCCAGGGCCCTGAACACTGAAGCTTTCTTT.